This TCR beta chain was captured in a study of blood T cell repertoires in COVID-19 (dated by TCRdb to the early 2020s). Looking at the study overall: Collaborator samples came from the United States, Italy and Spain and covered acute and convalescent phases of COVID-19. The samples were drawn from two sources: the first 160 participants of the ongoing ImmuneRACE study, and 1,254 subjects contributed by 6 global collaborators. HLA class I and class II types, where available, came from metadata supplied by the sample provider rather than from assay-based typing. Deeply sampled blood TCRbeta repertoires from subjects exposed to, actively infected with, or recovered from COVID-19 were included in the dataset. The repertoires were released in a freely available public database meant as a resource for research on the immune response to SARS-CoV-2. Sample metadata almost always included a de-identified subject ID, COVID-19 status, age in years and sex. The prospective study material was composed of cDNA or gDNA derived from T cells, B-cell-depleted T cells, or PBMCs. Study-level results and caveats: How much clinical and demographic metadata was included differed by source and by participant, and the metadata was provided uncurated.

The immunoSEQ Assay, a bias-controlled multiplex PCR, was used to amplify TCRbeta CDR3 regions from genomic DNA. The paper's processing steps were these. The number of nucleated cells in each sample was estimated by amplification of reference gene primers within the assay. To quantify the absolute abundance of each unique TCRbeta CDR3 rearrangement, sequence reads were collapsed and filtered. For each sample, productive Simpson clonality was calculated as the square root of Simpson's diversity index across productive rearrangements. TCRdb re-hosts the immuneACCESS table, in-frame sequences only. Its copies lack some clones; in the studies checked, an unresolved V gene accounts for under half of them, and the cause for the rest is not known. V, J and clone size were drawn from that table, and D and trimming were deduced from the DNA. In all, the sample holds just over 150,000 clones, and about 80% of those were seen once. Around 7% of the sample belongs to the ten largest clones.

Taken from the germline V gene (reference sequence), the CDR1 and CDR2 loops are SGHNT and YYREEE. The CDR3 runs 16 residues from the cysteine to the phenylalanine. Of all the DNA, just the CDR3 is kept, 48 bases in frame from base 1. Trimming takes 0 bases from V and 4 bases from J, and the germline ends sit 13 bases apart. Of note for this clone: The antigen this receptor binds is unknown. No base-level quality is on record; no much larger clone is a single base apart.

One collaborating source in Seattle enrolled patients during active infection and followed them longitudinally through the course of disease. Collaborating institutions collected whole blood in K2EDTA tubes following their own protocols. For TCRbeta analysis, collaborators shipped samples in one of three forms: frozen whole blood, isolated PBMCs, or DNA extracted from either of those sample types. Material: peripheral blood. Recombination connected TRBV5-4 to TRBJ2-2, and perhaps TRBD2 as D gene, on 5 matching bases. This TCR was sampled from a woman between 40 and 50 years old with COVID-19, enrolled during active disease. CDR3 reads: CASSLAIVGSTGELFF. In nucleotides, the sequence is TGTGCCAGCAGCTTGGCCATCGTGGGGAGCACCGGGGAGCTGTTTTTT.